The next 28 T cell receptor beta chains were all read from a single sample in a study of T cells in Graves' hyperthyroidism and ophthalmopathy (dated 2019 in TCRdb). Library generation was performed with multiplex PCR. Instrument on record: Illumina HiSeq 2000. The TCR beta CDR3 regions were amplified from the RNA transcripts. For the first round of RT-PCR on the TCR CDR3, the HTBI primer set was used together with the Qiagen OneStep RT-PCR kit. Starting from the raw public reads, TCRdb applied fastp trimming at Q25, assembled clones with MiXCR and retained in-frame beta chains. For every CDR3 protein sequence, its rows merge into one entry that carries the most common genes and DNA. Present in this sample are a few hundred thousand distinct CDR3 sequences, under 15% of which were seen just once. The top ten constitute roughly 8.3% of the sample. Material for sequencing was blood. All receptors come from a woman aged 18 to 35 with Graves' hyperthyroidism.

This clonotype came up many times. Written as DNA, the CDR3 is TGTGCCAGCAGCACAAGCGGGAGTTCAGATACGCAGTATTTT. Its protein product is CASSTSGSSDTQYF. The chain couples TRBV6-2 or TRBV6-3 to TRBJ2-3; TRBD2 matches at 8 bases. This CDR3 has 14 amino acids. Germline V lookup: CDR1 MNHEY, CDR2 SVGEGT. Trimming took 6 bases from V and 4 from J; bases not matched to a gene: 6.

In this sample, this clonotype turned up many times. This chain connects TRBV7-8 to TRBJ2-1, with D tentatively TRBD2 (5 bases). Trimming left V 3 bases short and J 0 bases short, with 12 bases between. CDR3 length: 16 amino acids. Germline CDR1 is SGHVS and CDR2 is FQNEAQ. The CDR3 nucleotides are TGTGCCAGCAGCTTTAGGAGGATTAGCTCCTACAATGAGCAGTTCTTC. The encoded protein is CASSFRRISSYNEQFF.

This clonotype was recorded many times. The chain combines TRBV11-2 with TRBJ2-3, with 10 bases identical to TRBD2. The CDR3 is 16 residues long. Losses at the gene ends were 5 bases for V and 2 bases for J; bases not matched to a gene: 7. Germline CDR1 and CDR2: SGHAT and FQNNGV. This chain's CDR3 is CASSTRTSGPTDTQYF. The CDR3, as DNA: TGTGCCAGCAGCACCCGGACTAGCGGCCCCACAGATACGCAGTATTTT.

This clonotype occurred many times. The chain links TRBV12-3 or TRBV12-4 to TRBJ2-7; D tentatively reads TRBD1 or TRBD2 (5 bases each). V gave up 1 base and J gave up 0 bases, with 7 bases separating them. This CDR3 has 14 residues. The CDR3 reads CASSLGGPSYEQYF. As DNA, the CDR3 is TGTGCCAGCAGTTTAGGGGGACCCTCCTACGAGCAGTACTTC.

The sample holds a few counts of this clonotype. The chain recombines TRBV6-2 or TRBV6-3 with TRBJ2-1, with unresolved D. Trimming took 6 bases from V and 1 from J, leaving 10 bases between them. Germline lookup yields CDR1 MNHEY and CDR2 SVGEGT. The CDR3 covers 14 residues. CDR3: CASRFDTSYNEQFF. The CDR3 DNA reads as TGTGCCAGCAGATTCGACACTTCCTACAATGAGCAGTTCTTC.

The chain employs TRBV19 and TRBJ1-4; D uncertain. There are 15 residues in the CDR3. Germline CDR1 is LNHDA and CDR2 is SQIVND (reference sequence). V lost 0 bases to trimming and J lost 0 bases, with 5 bases between them. CDR3 sequence reads: CASSIEGATNEKLFF. The CDR3 coding sequence is TGTGCCAGTAGTATAGAGGGTGCAACTAATGAAAAACTGTTTTTT.

This clonotype was counted between two and nine times. The chain uses TRBV4-1 and TRBJ2-5; D unclear. Deletions cut 4 bases from V and 4 bases from J, with 7 bases between. The germline V gene has CDR1 MGHRA and CDR2 YSYEKL. There are 12 residues in the CDR3. The CDR3 loop is CASSLTTETQYF. The CDR3 DNA reads as TGCGCCAGCAGCCTTACGACAGAGACCCAGTACTTC.

This clonotype was counted many times. The rearrangement uses TRBV12-3 or TRBV12-4 and TRBJ2-7, with D tentatively TRBD2 (6 bases). The CDR3 loop spans 17 amino acids. V dropped 5 bases and J dropped 3 bases, with 23 bases sitting between them. CDR3 protein: CASSTSRGSRWVYEQYF. CDR3 nucleotides: TGTGCCAGCAGTACTTCCCGGGGGAGCCGGTGGGTCTACGAGCAGTACTTC.

The V and J genes are TRBV19 and TRBJ1-2; tentatively, D is TRBD1 (6 bases). V was pared by 4 bases and J by 5 bases, with 17 bases between. Germline V CDR1 and CDR2: LNHDA, SQIVND (reference sequence). The CDR3 has 15 amino acids. The DNA of the CDR3 is TGTGCCAGTAGTACACAGGGAGTGGGGGGTTATGGCTACACCTTC. Translated: CASSTQGVGGYGYTF.

This clonotype was observed at least ten times. The V gene is TRBV5-5, the J gene TRBJ1-2; TRBD1 matches 7 bases. Germline CDR1 reads SGHKS; CDR2 reads YYEKEE (reference sequence). Trimming removed 3 bases from V and 5 bases from J; junction bases left unmatched: 1. CDR3 size: 12 residues. CDR3 loop: CASSSQGYGYTF. In DNA, the CDR3 is TGTGCCAGCAGCTCACAGGGGTATGGCTACACCTTC.

This clonotype was seen repeatedly, ten times or more. This chain links TRBV2 with TRBJ1-1, with D possibly matching TRBD1 (6 bases). Germline CDR1 SNHLY, CDR2 FYNNEI. The CDR3 runs to 16 residues. The V end was cut by 6 bases, the J end by 5 bases, with 22 bases between. The CDR3 spells CASSPNGGPGGTEAFF. The CDR3, as DNA: TGTGCCAGCAGCCCAAATGGGGGGCCGGGGGGAACTGAAGCTTTCTTT.

This clonotype has just one count. A clone one base away is much larger, so this may be a read error. The J gene is TRBJ1-3, the V gene TRBV12-3 or TRBV12-4, with TRBD1 identical over 10 bases. The CDR3 has 17 residues. The CDR3 DNA reads TGTGCCAGCAGTAAGACAGGGGGCGGTCTATGGGGAAACGCCATATATTTT. Protein: CASSKTGGGLWGNAIYF.

This clonotype was seen at least ten times. The genes are TRBV30 and TRBJ2-2, with D uncertain. Germline V gives CDR1 GTSNPN, CDR2 SVGIG (reference sequence). This CDR3 region has 12 residues. Trimming stripped 2 bases from V and 7 bases from J, with 8 bases between. Here the CDR3 reads CAWSKGLGELFF. CDR3 DNA sequence: TGTGCCTGGAGTAAAGGTCTCGGGGAGCTGTTTTTT. The full variable domain, its missing parts supplied by reference TRBV30 and TRBJ2-2, is SQTIHQWPATLVQPVGSPLSLECTVEGTSNPNLYWYRQAAGRGLQLLFYSVGIGQISSEVPQNLSASRPQDRQFILSSKKLLLSDSGFYLCAWSKGLGELFFGEGSRLTVL.

This clonotype was detected many times. The J gene is TRBJ2-1, the V gene TRBV11-3; D is unresolved. The length of the CDR3 is 16 residues. Germline V lookup: CDR1 SGHNT, CDR2 YENEEA. V lost 1 base, J lost 4 bases, and 14 bases lay in between. The CDR3 sequence: CASSLGVLAGYNEQFF. DNA of the CDR3: TGTGCCAGCAGCTTAGGGGTCCTGGCCGGGTACAATGAGCAGTTCTTC.

The chain couples TRBV18 to TRBJ2-3; 9 nucleotides line up with TRBD1. CDR1 is KGHSH, CDR2 LQKENI, per germline. V shed 1 base, J shed 4 bases, and the junction held 9 bases outside the gene matches. CDR3 length: 17 amino acids. The CDR3 protein is CASSPLSSGQGADTQYF. CDR3 nucleotides: TGTGCCAGCTCACCACTATCTTCGGGACAGGGCGCAGATACGCAGTATTTT.

This clonotype was observed many times. This rearrangement joins TRBV18 to TRBJ2-2; D unclear. Trimming took off 2 bases at V and 0 bases at J, with 4 bases between the two ends. Germline V gene sequence: CDR1 KGHSH, CDR2 LQKENI. The CDR3 is 14 residues long. CDR3 amino acids: CASSPNSNTGELFF. The CDR3 bases are TGTGCCAGCTCACCAAACTCGAACACCGGGGAGCTGTTTTTT.

This clonotype came up many times. This CDR3 reads CASSGQGDFYEQYF. As DNA, the CDR3 is TGTGCCAGCAGTGGGCAGGGGGACTTCTACGAGCAGTACTTC. The chain is built from TRBV2 and TRBJ2-7; D is perhaps TRBD1 (7 bases). Trimming stripped 4 bases from V and 3 bases from J, with 13 bases between. Per the germline V gene, CDR1 is SNHLY and CDR2 is FYNNEI. CDR3 size: 14 residues.

This clonotype was seen more than once but under ten times. The chain carries TRBV19 and TRBJ2-5; the D call may be TRBD1 or TRBD2 (5 bases each). The CDR3 contains 14 residues. CDR1 and CDR2 from the germline V gene are LNHDA and SQIVND (reference sequence). The germline V and J ends were trimmed by 8 bases and 10 bases, with 23 bases remaining between them. The CDR3: CASCPGPPCSFQYF. For the CDR3, the DNA is TGTGCCAGTTGCCCGGGACCCCCTTGTTCGTTCCAGTACTTC.

This chain links TRBV7-2 with TRBJ2-7; 10 nucleotides match TRBD2. CDR3 size: 15 residues. CDR1 and CDR2 from the germline V gene are SGHTA and FQGNSA. V was pared by 5 bases and J by 3 bases, with 7 bases of the junction left unmatched. CDR3 sequence: CASSALAGSSYEQYF. DNA of the CDR3: TGTGCCAGCAGCGCACTAGCGGGATCGAGCTACGAGCAGTACTTC.

This clonotype was seen many times. This chain connects TRBV10-3 to TRBJ2-7, with TRBD1 identical over 8 bases. The V gene's germline CDR1 is ENHRY and CDR2 SYGVKD. The CDR3 has 15 amino acids. The ends lost 8 bases at V and 3 bases at J; junction bases unmatched: 12. Here the CDR3 reads CAISRRDRNYYEQYF. The CDR3 DNA sequence: TGTGCCATCTCACGGAGGGACAGGAATTACTACGAGCAGTACTTC.

This clonotype was seen at least ten times. The chain combines TRBV9 with TRBJ1-2; D not certain. In germline, CDR1 is SGDLS, CDR2 YYNGEE. This CDR3 is 15 amino acids long. V was trimmed by 4 bases and J by 0 bases, leaving 13 bases between them. The CDR3 spells CASSPGDGANYGYTF. In nucleotides, the CDR3 is TGTGCCAGCAGCCCGGGAGACGGAGCTAACTATGGCTACACCTTC.

This chain connects TRBV11-2 to TRBJ2-5; D perhaps matches TRBD1 (5 bases). This CDR3 has 15 residues. Per the germline V gene, CDR1 is SGHAT and CDR2 is FQNNGV. V was cut by 5 bases and J by 0 bases, with 13 bases left in between. In DNA, the CDR3 is TGTGCCAGCAGCGCCTACATCAGGGACCAAGAGACCCAGTACTTC. This encodes CASSAYIRDQETQYF.

This clonotype has a count of ten or more. The chain couples TRBV6-2 or TRBV6-3 to TRBJ2-2, with TRBD2 as a possible D gene (6 bases). The CDR3 length is 14 residues. Germline V lookup: CDR1 MNHEY, CDR2 SVGEGT. Trimming stripped 2 bases from V and 6 bases from J, with 10 bases between. CDR3 in amino acids: CASSYGGPAGELFF. CDR3 DNA sequence: TGTGCCAGCAGTTACGGAGGGCCCGCCGGGGAGCTGTTTTTT.

The chain is built from TRBV7-8 and TRBJ2-2; D perhaps matches TRBD2 (7 bases). CDR1 is SGHVS and CDR2 is FQNEAQ in the germline V gene. This CDR3 comprises 15 residues. V was pared by 8 bases and J by 5 bases, with 18 bases between. CDR3 bases: TGTGCCAGCTCCACGGGGGGCGGGATTACCGGGGAGCTGTTTTTT. This codes for CASSTGGGITGELFF.

This clonotype was detected many times. The chain is built from TRBV18 and TRBJ2-1, with a possible D match to TRBD2 (6 bases). CDR1 and CDR2 from the germline V gene are KGHSH and LQKENI. Deletions cut 1 base from V and 8 bases from J, with 15 bases between. The CDR3 sequence is 15 residues long. The CDR3, as DNA: TGTGCCAGCTCACCACAGGGGCGGGATGGGCATGAGCAGTTCTTC. This sequence encodes CASSPQGRDGHEQFF.

This chain joins TRBV3-1 and TRBJ1-2, with D perhaps TRBD1 (6 bases). The CDR3 has 15 amino acids. CDR1 is LGHDT and CDR2 is YNNKEL in the germline V gene (reference sequence). V dropped 4 bases and J dropped 1 base, with 13 bases sitting between them. CDR3 in amino acids: CASSPHRDLNYGYTF. The CDR3, as DNA: TGTGCCAGCAGCCCCCACAGGGATCTTAACTATGGCTACACCTTC.

The chain couples TRBV20-1 to TRBJ1-6; weak D call: TRBD1 (5 bases). V lost 5 bases, J lost 0 bases, and 11 bases lay in between. CDR3 length: 15 residues. Looked up from germline, CDR1 is DFQATT and CDR2 is SNEGSKA (reference sequence). The chain's CDR3 is CSAQDMSSYNSPLHF. DNA of the CDR3: TGCAGTGCTCAGGACATGAGCTCCTATAATTCACCCCTCCACTTT.

The sample holds one count of this clonotype. A read error may account for a junction end that differs from germline. The gene calls are TRBV20-1 and TRBJ2-7; D gene uncertain. The CDR3 loop spans 12 amino acids. Germline V gives CDR1 DFQATT, CDR2 SNEGSKA (reference sequence). The CDR3 region is CSARGPSCEQYF. CDR3 DNA sequence: TGCAGTGCTAGGGGCCCCTCCTGCGAGCAGTACTTC.